Following are 11 T cell receptor beta chains from one sample sequenced in a study of human T cells and chemical hapten exposure. The study's library attached unique molecular identifiers to single cDNA molecules. TCRdb used MiXCR to reprocess the reads, holding one entry per CDR3 protein. The data show around 120,000 distinct CDR3 sequences, 8.5% to 9% seen once. Someone pulled total RNA out of unfractionated whole blood. The sample consisted of whole blood. The receptors were gathered from a human donor in good health. Some clones in this sample may be carry-over from other donors' samples.

This clonotype appeared many times. The rearrangement joins TRBV7-6 to TRBJ2-6; D is unresolved. The CDR3 contains 15 residues. Trimming cost V 2 bases and J 2 bases, with 7 bases left between them. Germline V gene sequence: CDR1 SGHVS, CDR2 FNYEAQ. The CDR3 bases are TGTGCCAGCAGCTTACTCGGACCTGGGGCCAACGTCCTGACTTTC. Amino acids: CASSLLGPGANVLTF. Using reference TRBV7-6 and TRBJ2-6 for the parts outside the CDR3, the full variable domain is GAGVSQSPRYKVTKRGQDVALRCDPISGHVSLYWYRQALGQGPEFLTYFNYEAQQDKSGLPNDRFSAERPEGSISTLTIQRTEQRDSAMYRCASSLLGPGANVLTFGAGSRLTVL.

Many counts were recorded for this clonotype. This chain links TRBV4-3 with TRBJ2-3; the D gene is possibly TRBD2 (5 bases). Germline assignment: CDR1 LGHNA and CDR2 YSLEER. The CDR3 contains 14 residues. Trimming removed 0 bases from V and 3 bases from J, with 7 bases in between. The CDR3 is CASSQDAGTDTQYF. For the CDR3, the DNA is TGCGCCAGCAGCCAAGATGCGGGTACAGATACGCAGTATTTT.

This clonotype was seen a handful of times. V gene TRBV4-3 combines with J gene TRBJ2-1, with 10 bases that match TRBD2. V lost 4 bases and J lost 3; bases outside the gene matches: 3. Germline CDR1 and CDR2: LGHNA and YSLEER. The CDR3 totals 15 residues. In nucleotides, the CDR3 is TGCGCCAGCAGCCGCAGCGGGGGGGGCTACAATGAGCAGTTCTTC. As protein: CASSRSGGGYNEQFF.

The chain uses TRBV12-3 or TRBV12-4 and TRBJ2-3; D ambiguous. The length of the CDR3 is 17 residues. Trimming stripped 3 bases from V and 2 bases from J, with 18 bases between. The CDR3 sequence is CASSFRPSLAPTDTQYF. The CDR3 coding sequence is TGTGCCAGCAGTTTTAGGCCCTCTCTGGCCCCCACAGATACGCAGTATTTT.

The gene calls are TRBV2 and TRBJ2-3, with D possibly TRBD1 on 6 matching bases. V shed 0 bases and J shed 4 bases, with 11 bases lying between them. The CDR3 is made up of 15 amino acids. CDR1 and CDR2 from the germline V gene are SNHLY and FYNNEI. The CDR3 region is CASSEAFRGADTQYF. The DNA for the CDR3 is TGTGCCAGCAGTGAAGCCTTCAGGGGCGCAGATACGCAGTATTTT. Using reference TRBV2 and TRBJ2-3 for the parts outside the CDR3, the full variable domain is EPEVTQTPSHQVTQMGQEVILRCVPISNHLYFYWYRQILGQKVEFLVSFYNNEISEKSEIFDDQFSVERPDGSNFTLKIRSTKLEDSAMYFCASSEAFRGADTQYFGPGTRLTVL.

The sample holds many counts of this clonotype. J is TRBJ2-7 and V is TRBV7-8, with D perhaps TRBD1 (6 bases). Trimming stripped 1 base from V and 7 bases from J, with 17 bases between. Germline V gene sequence: CDR1 SGHVS, CDR2 FQNEAQ. This CDR3 region has 15 residues. The CDR3 protein is CASSLGRGSGEEQYF. CDR3 in DNA: TGTGCCAGCAGCTTAGGTAGGGGGAGTGGGGAAGAGCAGTACTTC. Based on the CDR3 plus reference TRBV7-8 and TRBJ2-7, the full variable domain is GAGVSQSPRYKVAKRGQDVALRCDPISGHVSLFWYQQALGQGPEFLTYFQNEAQLDKSGLPSDRFFAERPEGSVSTLKIQRTQQEDSAVYLCASSLGRGSGEEQYFGPGTRLTVT.

The chain recombines TRBV7-9 with TRBJ2-1; D gene ambiguous. In germline, CDR1 is SEHNR, CDR2 FQNEAQ (reference sequence). V lost 0 bases to trimming and J lost 6 bases, with 9 bases between them. CDR3 length: 14 residues. CDR3 region: CASSLAHAGNEQFF. The CDR3 DNA sequence: TGTGCCAGCAGCTTAGCGCATGCAGGCAATGAGCAGTTCTTC.

This clonotype has only a few counts. The rearrangement links TRBV20-1 to TRBJ2-1; 10 nucleotides align to TRBD2. The CDR3 totals 15 residues. Trimming removed 5 bases from V and 5 bases from J; junction bases left unmatched: 9. Per the germline V gene, CDR1 is DFQATT and CDR2 is SNEGSKA (reference sequence). DNA of the CDR3: TGCAGTGCTCTGAGGGGGAGCGGGAGGGACAATGAGCAGTTCTTC. This gives the protein CSALRGSGRDNEQFF.

This clonotype was observed a few times. CDR3 DNA: TGCGCCAGCCAACGGGACAGCTCCACAGATACGCAGTATTTT. This codes for CASQRDSSTDTQYF. The chain recombines TRBV10-1 with TRBJ2-3; 7 bases line up with TRBD1. V lost 8 bases, J lost 2 bases, and 7 bases stayed unmatched. The CDR3 loop spans 14 amino acids. Per germline, CDR1 WNHNN and CDR2 SYGVQD (reference sequence).

This clonotype was seen a handful of times. The chain recombines TRBV7-8 with TRBJ1-1; D gene unclear. The CDR3 length is 12 residues. The V end was cut by 11 bases, the J end by 4 bases, with 14 bases between. Germline-derived CDR1 and CDR2 are SGHVS and FQNEAQ. The CDR3 reads CAGRRVVTEAFF. In nucleotides, the CDR3 is TGTGCCGGACGAAGGGTCGTCACTGAAGCTTTCTTT.

This clonotype was observed at least ten times. The J gene is TRBJ1-6, the V gene TRBV6-2 or TRBV6-3, with 7 bases matching TRBD1. The V gene's germline CDR1 is MNHEY and CDR2 SVGEGT. J gave up 5 bases and V 6 bases, and 7 bases lay outside the gene matches. The CDR3 extends over 15 amino acids. As DNA, the CDR3 is TGTGCCAGCAGCCTCCGGACAGGAGATAATTCACCCCTCCACTTT. Translation gives CASSLRTGDNSPLHF.